This entry describes one T cell receptor beta chain. Its antigen is still unknown. The trim removed 7 bases at V and 0 bases at J, leaving 4 bases unmatched. The CDR3 covers 15 residues. This record belongs to a study of T-cell memory formation after mild COVID-19. Study-wide results and limits: CM and EM subsets held most contracting CD4+ clones; EMRA held CD8+ ones.

Libraries for TCRalpha and TCRbeta carried sample barcodes and unique molecular identifiers via 5'RACE. Via MiXCR, TCRdb re-called the 5' RACE reads, giving one row per CDR3 protein. Here the sample spans about 150,000 distinct CDR3 sequences, about 6.1% being singletons. The origin of this receptor is an adult woman who had mild COVID-19 (a few samples of this study predate the infection). Cell type and time point are not known. The chain carries TRBV12-3 or TRBV12-4 and TRBJ2-1; 9 bases are a match to TRBD2. The sequencing input was PBMCs or a T cell subset sorted from them (not recorded which). CDR3 DNA sequence: TGTGCCAGCACCTTGACTAGCGGCTCCTACAATGAGCAGTTCTTC. This encodes CASTLTSGSYNEQFF.